This T cell receptor (beta chain) emerged from a study of T cells expressing NK-cell markers. Study information: TCR beta repertoires came from sorted CD3+CD56+NKG2C+, CD3+CD56+NKG2C- and CD3+CD56-NKG2C+ T cells. Eight donors were sequenced, seven testing HCMV-seropositive and one testing seronegative.

Points from the study as a whole: Clones of NKG2C+ T cells that had expanded were of unclear HCMV specificity.

The length of the CDR3 is 16 residues. Germline V gene lookup returns CDR1 DFQATT and CDR2 SNEGSKA (reference sequence). A note on this clonotype: No antigen is known for it.

5'RACE template switching with UMIs produced the TCR beta cDNA. TCRdb reprocessed the 5' RACE reads and keeps a single row for each CDR3 protein, giving no DNA. The sample includes some 410,000 distinct CDR3 sequences. The receptor was derived from a woman aged 18 to 75 in good health. This chain uses TRBV20-1 with TRBJ2-6; TCRdb's assignment of TRBD2 cannot be checked, as there is no DNA. Sequencing was done on a sample of blood T cells: a sorted CD56 or NKG2C T cell subset, CD4+ or CD8+ T cells, or bulk PBMC T cells (not recorded which). This chain's CDR3 is CSASGGPSSGANVLTF.